The 29 T cell receptor beta chains given below trace back to one sample, sequenced in a study of Graves' ophthalmopathy and Graves' hyperthyroidism. The authors amplified TCR beta CDR3 regions from RNA transcripts. RT-PCR in the first round used HTBI primers; a second-round multiplex PCR followed. TCRdb recomputed calls from the multiplex PCR reads with MiXCR, one row per CDR3 protein. The sample lists about 220,000 distinct CDR3 sequences, approximately 21% occurring once. The sequencing sample was made of peripheral blood. Receptors originate from a woman between 45 and 60 years old with Graves' ophthalmopathy.

This clonotype was seen many times. The chain has TRBV12-3 or TRBV12-4 and TRBJ2-7, with D maybe TRBD1 (5 bases). The CDR3 has 12 amino acids. The V end was cut by 6 bases, the J end by 4 bases, with 10 bases between. CDR3 DNA sequence: TGTGCCAGCAGGGATGACAGTTACGAGCAGTACTTC. Its translation: CASRDDSYEQYF.

At least ten counts were recorded for this clonotype. V is TRBV27 and J is TRBJ1-1; D ambiguous. V lost 0 bases and J 5 bases, leaving 13 bases between the germline ends. CDR1 is MNHEY and CDR2 is SMNVEV in the germline V gene (reference sequence). The CDR3 loop spans 15 amino acids. The CDR3, as DNA: TGTGCCAGCAGTTTATCAGGAGTAGTGGGAACTGAAGCTTTCTTT. Translating it yields CASSLSGVVGTEAFF.

This clonotype occurred many times. The chain is built from TRBV28 and TRBJ2-5, with 7 bases fitting TRBD1. CDR1 is MDHEN and CDR2 is SYDVKM in the germline V gene. V was clipped by 5 bases and J by 1 base; unmatched bases: 7. The CDR3 totals 15 residues. CDR3 protein: CASSPPGQLQETQYF. The CDR3 coding sequence is TGTGCCAGCAGTCCACCGGGACAGCTCCAAGAGACCCAGTACTTC.

This clonotype has at least ten counts. The rearrangement uses TRBV6-1 and TRBJ2-5, with D possibly called TRBD1 or TRBD2 (5 bases each). Per germline, CDR1 MNHNS and CDR2 SASEGT. Trimming removed 2 bases from V and 5 bases from J, with 15 bases in between. The CDR3 extends over 15 amino acids. The CDR3 region is CASSEMGTSGETQYF. The CDR3 coding sequence is TGTGCCAGCAGTGAAATGGGGACGAGTGGGGAGACCCAGTACTTC.

The sample holds many counts of this clonotype. V and J are TRBV12-3 or TRBV12-4 and TRBJ1-1; the D is unclear. This CDR3 region has 11 residues. Trimming left V 4 bases short and J 11 bases short, with 11 bases between. The CDR3 is CASSYESSAFF. The DNA for the CDR3 is TGTGCCAGCAGTTACGAATCATCTGCTTTCTTT.

Many counts were recorded for this clonotype. The chain links TRBV28 to TRBJ2-2; perhaps TRBD1 as D (5 bases). Trimming cost V 5 bases and J 4 bases, with 11 bases left between them. The germline gives CDR1 MDHEN, CDR2 SYDVKM. This CDR3 has 14 residues. Written as DNA, the CDR3 is TGTGCCAGCAGTCCCCTTAGGGGCACCGGGGAGCTGTTTTTT. Its translation: CASSPLRGTGELFF. The entire variable domain, with the rest obtained from reference TRBV28 and TRBJ2-2, is as follows: DVKVTQSSRYLVKRTGEKVFLECVQDMDHENMFWYRQDPGLGLRLIYFSYDVKMKEKGDIPEGYSVSREKKERFSLILESASTNQTSMYLCASSPLRGTGELFFGEGSRLTVL.

This clonotype was recorded a few times. This chain joins TRBV28 and TRBJ1-1, with a tentative D call TRBD1 (5 bases). The CDR3 totals 14 residues. Germline CDR1 is MDHEN and CDR2 is SYDVKM. V lost 8 bases, J lost 2 bases, and 15 bases lay in between. This chain's CDR3 is CASLKTRDNTEAFF. DNA for the CDR3: TGTGCCAGCCTCAAAACCCGGGACAACACTGAAGCTTTCTTT.

There are many counts of this clonotype. V is TRBV11-2 and J is TRBJ1-1; possibly TRBD1 for D (5 bases). The CDR3 has 15 residues. CDR1 and CDR2 from the germline V gene are SGHAT and FQNNGV. The V gene lost 2 bases and the J gene lost 0 bases, with 10 bases spanning the gap. CDR3: CASSLNGGVNTEAFF. The CDR3 region has the DNA TGTGCCAGCAGCTTAAACGGGGGTGTGAACACTGAAGCTTTCTTT.

This sequence joins TRBV6-1 and TRBJ2-2; D might be TRBD1 (5 bases). This CDR3 region has 14 residues. Germline loops: CDR1 MNHNS, CDR2 SASEGT. The ends were cut back, 4 bases at V and 6 bases at J, with 12 bases in the middle. This CDR3 reads CASSGQGSAGELFF. The CDR3 nucleotides are TGTGCCAGCAGTGGGCAGGGTTCGGCCGGGGAGCTGTTTTTT.

Note on this clonotype: An end of the junction does not agree with germline; a read error may underlie this. This chain connects TRBV28 to TRBJ1-6, with TRBD1 identical over 9 bases. CDR3 length: 16 residues. The V gene's germline CDR1 is MDHEN and CDR2 SYDVKM. CDR3 DNA: TGTGCCAGCACCCCGCAGACAGGGGGTTATAATTCATCCCTCCACTTT. It translates to CASTPQTGGYNSSLHF.

The chain is built from TRBV24-1 and TRBJ2-5; D ambiguous. CDR1 is KGHDR, CDR2 SFDVKD, per germline. Trimming took 2 bases from V and 4 from J, leaving 10 bases between them. The length of the CDR3 is 14 residues. The DNA of the CDR3 is TGTGCCACCAGTGATTCGGAGATATCAGAGACCCAGTACTTC. Translated: CATSDSEISETQYF.

In this sample, this clonotype turned up many times. This chain links TRBV7-6 with TRBJ2-6; 8 bases match TRBD2. Per germline, CDR1 SGHVS and CDR2 FNYEAQ. The V gene end was trimmed by 3 bases and the J gene end by 2 bases; junction bases not matched to a gene: 6. The CDR3 runs 17 residues. The DNA for the CDR3 is TGTGCCAGCAGCTTGACGGGAGGGCGAACTGGGGCCAACGTCCTGACTTTC. It encodes CASSLTGGRTGANVLTF.

This clonotype was counted between two and nine times. The CDR3 DNA follows: TGTGCCTTACAAAGGAGGGTATCTGGCTACACCTTC. Protein: CALQRRVSGYTF. The V call is TRBV7-4, the J call TRBJ1-2, with D unclear. The V end was cut by 11 bases, the J end by 7 bases, with 17 bases between. There are 12 residues in the CDR3. Per the germline V gene, CDR1 is SGHVT and CDR2 is SQSDAQ.

This clonotype occurred many times. The CDR3 DNA reads TGCAGCGTTAACAGGGGTGACTATGGCTACACCTTC. Protein: CSVNRGDYGYTF. The chain recombines TRBV29-1 with TRBJ1-2; 7 nucleotides match TRBD1. Germline V gives CDR1 SQVTM, CDR2 ANQGSEA. After removal of 5 bases from V and 3 bases from J, the junction contained 3 bases not matched to a gene. This CDR3 region has 12 residues. The complete variable domain, with remaining parts taken from reference TRBV29-1 and TRBJ1-2, reads SAVISQKPSRDICQRGTSLTIQCQVDSQVTMMFWYRQQPGQSLTLIATANQGSEATYESGFVIDKFPISRPNLTFSTLTVSNMSPEDSSIYLCSVNRGDYGYTFGSGTRLTVV.

The genes are TRBV29-1 and TRBJ2-5, with 10 bases lining up with TRBD1. The ends lost 4 bases at V and 5 bases at J; junction bases unmatched: 7. This CDR3 is 14 amino acids long. Germline CDR1 is SQVTM and CDR2 is ANQGSEA. This chain's CDR3 is CSVARQGAGETQYF. For the CDR3, the DNA is TGCAGCGTTGCCCGACAGGGGGCCGGGGAGACCCAGTACTTC.

This clonotype has more than one count but fewer than ten. The rearrangement joins TRBV3-1 to TRBJ1-1, with 11 bases identical to TRBD1. The CDR3 is 16 amino acids. CDR1 and CDR2 from the germline V gene are LGHDT and YNNKEL (reference sequence). Trimming cost V 4 bases and J 5 bases; bases outside gene matches: 9. The CDR3 nucleotides are TGTGCCAGCAGCCCAAGTCGGGGACAGGGGGGGACTGAAGCTTTCTTT. Protein product: CASSPSRGQGGTEAFF.

This clonotype was detected only once. The genes are TRBV28 and TRBJ1-5, with D hard to call. The CDR3 is 14 residues long. Germline assignment: CDR1 MDHEN and CDR2 SYDVKM. Trimming removed 3 bases from V and 6 bases from J, with 12 bases in between. CDR3 sequence (DNA): TGTGCCAGCAGTTTCGCGGTAGGCGGTCAGCCCCAGCATTTT. Protein product: CASSFAVGGQPQHF.

This clonotype occurred many times. The CDR3 spells CASSEGPGQGDSPLHF. DNA for the CDR3: TGTGCCAGCAGTGAAGGGCCAGGGCAGGGAGATTCACCCCTCCACTTT. V usage is TRBV6-1 and J usage is TRBJ1-6; tentatively, D is TRBD1 (5 bases). Germline values: CDR1 MNHNS, CDR2 SASEGT. This CDR3 comprises 16 residues. V was clipped by 1 base and J by 8 bases, with 15 bases between them.

This clonotype was observed once. The chain combines TRBV6-1 with TRBJ2-7, with D perhaps TRBD1 (6 bases). The germline V gene has CDR1 MNHNS and CDR2 SASEGT. The germline V and J ends were trimmed by 5 bases and 2 bases, with 13 bases remaining between them. The CDR3 spans 14 residues. This CDR3 is CASSPDRSAYEQYF. The CDR3 DNA sequence: TGTGCCAGCAGTCCTGACAGGTCAGCCTACGAGCAGTACTTC.

V is TRBV28 and J is TRBJ2-5; tentatively, D is TRBD2 (5 bases). In germline, CDR1 is MDHEN, CDR2 SYDVKM. Trimming cost V 4 bases and J 2 bases, with 23 bases left between them. This CDR3 region has 18 residues. The CDR3 DNA is TGTGCCAGCAGTTCCCTGGGGTTTTTAAGCGGTAAACAAGAGACCCAGTACTTC. It translates to CASSSLGFLSGKQETQYF.

The V call is TRBV20-1, the J call TRBJ1-4; a possible D gene is TRBD1 (5 bases). Germline-derived CDR1 and CDR2 are DFQATT and SNEGSKA (reference sequence). The CDR3 is 15 amino acids. Between the trimmed V and J ends, which lost 0 bases and 8 bases, there was a span of 16 bases. In DNA form, the CDR3 reads TGCAGTGCTAGAGATCCCGGGGCGCGAGGAGAAAAACTGTTTTTT. Translating it yields CSARDPGARGEKLFF.

This clonotype has a count of ten or more. This rearrangement joins TRBV2 to TRBJ2-5; weak D call: TRBD1 (5 bases). V gave up 6 bases and J gave up 4 bases, with 9 bases separating them. The CDR3 has 12 residues. CDR1 and CDR2 from the germline V gene are SNHLY and FYNNEI. The CDR3 region has the DNA TGTGCCAGCAGCTACACAGGAGAGACCCAGTACTTC. Translating it yields CASSYTGETQYF.

The chain links TRBV6-1 to TRBJ2-5; 9 bases fit TRBD2. The ends lost 8 bases at V and 1 base at J; junction bases unmatched: 8. This CDR3 is built from 15 residues. Germline V lookup: CDR1 MNHNS, CDR2 SASEGT. The CDR3 reads CASGGLARLQETQYF. DNA of the CDR3: TGTGCCAGCGGGGGACTAGCTCGTCTCCAAGAGACCCAGTACTTC.

In this sample, this clonotype turned up many times. The chain has TRBV5-1 and TRBJ2-7; 8 nucleotides align to TRBD1. CDR3 length: 16 amino acids. The germline V gene encodes CDR1 SGHRS and CDR2 YFSETQ. Losses at the gene ends were 0 bases for V and 1 base for J; bases not matched to a gene: 6. CDR3 DNA sequence: TGCGCCAGCAGCTTGGGGGCCAGGGGGCAGTCCTACGAGCAGTACTTC. Translated: CASSLGARGQSYEQYF.

This clonotype was recorded many times. CDR3: CASSSGALPEQYF. The CDR3 DNA reads TGCGCCAGCAGCTCCGGGGCATTGCCCGAGCAGTACTTC. The V gene is TRBV5-1, the J gene TRBJ2-7; TRBD1 or TRBD2 may be the D gene (5 bases each). Germline loops: CDR1 SGHRS, CDR2 YFSETQ. The CDR3 runs to 13 residues. V shed 3 bases and J shed 6 bases, with 13 bases lying between them.

This clonotype was counted ten times or more. The chain links TRBV19 to TRBJ2-3; the D gene is possibly TRBD2 (7 bases). The CDR3 runs 19 residues. V was clipped by 2 bases and J by 1 base, with 22 bases between them. CDR1 LNHDA and CDR2 SQIVND come from the germline V gene (reference sequence). CDR3 sequence: CASSITGTLRELGTDTQYF. The CDR3 DNA sequence: TGTGCCAGTAGTATAACCGGGACACTGCGGGAGTTGGGCACAGATACGCAGTATTTT. The complete variable domain, with remaining parts taken from reference TRBV19 and TRBJ2-3, reads DGGITQSPKYLFRKEGQNVTLSCEQNLNHDAMYWYRQDPGQGLRLIYYSQIVNDFQKGDIAEGYSVSREKKESFPLTVTSAQKNPTAFYLCASSITGTLRELGTDTQYFGPGTRLTVL.

This clonotype appeared a few times. A much bigger clone sits one base away, suggesting this may be a read error. The rearrangement uses TRBV5-1 and TRBJ1-6; 8 bases match TRBD1. The CDR3 is 14 residues long. The germline CDR1 and CDR2 sequences are SGHRS and YFSETQ. The CDR3 DNA reads as TGCGTCAGCAGCCGGGGACAGGCGAATTCACCCCTCCACTTT. Amino acid sequence: CVSSRGQANSPLHF.

At least ten counts were recorded for this clonotype. The chain combines TRBV5-1 with TRBJ1-2, with 8 bases aligning to TRBD1. Germline CDR1 SGHRS, CDR2 YFSETQ. V lost 3 bases to trimming and J lost 1 base; unmatched junction nucleotides: 5. This CDR3 contains 15 residues. The CDR3 reads CASSYGQGNNYGYTF. In DNA form, the CDR3 reads TGCGCCAGCAGCTACGGACAGGGTAATAACTATGGCTACACCTTC.

The chain has TRBV6-1 and TRBJ2-5; D not resolved. Trimming left V 6 bases short and J 5 bases short, with 16 bases between. Germline-derived CDR1 and CDR2 are MNHNS and SASEGT. This CDR3 has 14 residues. CDR3 sequence (DNA): TGTGCCAGCAGAGACCCCGCCTTCGTTGAGACCCAGTACTTC. Amino acid sequence: CASRDPAFVETQYF.